Given below is one T cell receptor (beta chain) in context. Assay: immunoSEQ multiplex PCR; the TCRdb copy retains only in-frame clones and omits some. The sample has about 2.4 million clones, 90% to 95% seen once. V shed 4 bases and J 3 bases; nucleotides not matched to a gene: 7. This CDR3 is built from 15 residues. Germline V gene data show CDR1 as SGHVS and CDR2 as FNYEAQ. This sample was taken from a study of shared clonotypes between healthy human individuals. The clonotype originates from a young man in good health. Some clones in this sample may be carry-over from other donors' samples. The chain has TRBV7-6 and TRBJ2-7, with 9 nucleotides matching TRBD2. Sequencing used naive CD4+ T cells from PBMCs. Subset noted: CD45RA+ positively selected. The CDR3: CASSSRLAGIYEQYF. In DNA, the CDR3 is TGTGCCAGCAGCTCTAGGCTAGCGGGAATCTACGAGCAGTACTTC. Filled out from reference TRBV7-6 and TRBJ2-7, the complete variable domain reads GAGVSQSPRYKVTKRGQDVALRCDPISGHVSLYWYRQALGQGPEFLTYFNYEAQQDKSGLPNDRFSAERPEGSISTLTIQRTEQRDSAMYRCASSSRLAGIYEQYFGPGTRLTVT.